This T cell receptor beta chain was observed in a study of blood T cell repertoires in COVID-19. As for the study in general: PBMCs, B-cell-depleted T cells, or T cells were the source of the cDNA or gDNA that made up the material.

The assay was immunoSEQ multiplex PCR, and TCRdb's table has in-frame clones only and misses some. The sample gives more than 35,000 clones, 80% of which show up once; roughly 14% is in the top ten. CDR1 and CDR2 (germline): SNHLY, FYNNEI. J was trimmed by 1 base and V by 5 bases; bases with no gene match: 4. The CDR3 has 15 residues. The chain combines TRBV2 with TRBJ1-4; 7 nucleotides match TRBD1. Sequenced sample: peripheral blood. The sequence was collected from a woman in her 70s with acute or convalescent COVID-19. CDR3 protein: CASSNYRGTNEKLFF. In nucleotides, the CDR3 is TGTGCCAGCAGTAACTACAGGGGAACTAATGAAAAACTGTTTTTT. The variable domain in full, with the rest retrieved from reference TRBV2 and TRBJ1-4, is EPEVTQTPSHQVTQMGQEVILRCVPISNHLYFYWYRQILGQKVEFLVSFYNNEISEKSEIFDDQFSVERPDGSNFTLKIRSTKLEDSAMYFCASSNYRGTNEKLFFGSGTQLSVL.